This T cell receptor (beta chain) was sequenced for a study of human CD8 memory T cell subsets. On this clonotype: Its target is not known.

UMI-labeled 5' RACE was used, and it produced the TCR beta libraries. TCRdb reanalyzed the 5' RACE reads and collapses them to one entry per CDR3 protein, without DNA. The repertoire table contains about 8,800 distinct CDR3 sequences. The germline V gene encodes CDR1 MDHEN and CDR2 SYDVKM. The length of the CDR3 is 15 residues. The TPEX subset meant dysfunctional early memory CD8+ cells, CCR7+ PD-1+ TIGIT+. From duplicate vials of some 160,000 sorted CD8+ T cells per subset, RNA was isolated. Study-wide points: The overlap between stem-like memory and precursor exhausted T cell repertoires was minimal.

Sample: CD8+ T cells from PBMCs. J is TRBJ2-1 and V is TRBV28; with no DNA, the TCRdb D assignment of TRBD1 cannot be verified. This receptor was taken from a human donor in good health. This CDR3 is CASSYREVSYNEQFF.